This T cell receptor (beta chain) originates from a study of blood T cell repertoires in COVID-19. About the study: Material from acute and convalescent COVID-19 was sourced from the United States, Italy and Spain. Sources were T cells, B-cell-depleted T cells, or PBMCs; the material itself was cDNA or gDNA.

Original methodology: Amplification with reference gene primers provided the estimates of nucleated cell counts. The repertoire was sequenced with immunoSEQ multiplex PCR; TCRdb's copy has only in-frame clones and lacks some. Clone size and the V and J calls come from that table; the DNA yielded D and trimming. The sample lists tens of thousands of clones, roughly 89% seen once, with 5% to 8% in the top ten. The V gene lost 1 base and the J gene lost 0 bases, with 5 bases spanning the gap. The CDR3 loop spans 14 amino acids. Germline V gene sequence: CDR1 SGHRS, CDR2 YFSETQ. This chain uses TRBV5-1 with TRBJ2-1, with no clear D. Sequencing was carried out using peripheral blood. The sequence came from a woman aged 45-59 years with acute or convalescent COVID-19. The CDR3, as DNA: TGCGCCAGCAGCTTGAGGAGCTCCTACAATGAGCAGTTCTTC. This translates into CASSLRSSYNEQFF.